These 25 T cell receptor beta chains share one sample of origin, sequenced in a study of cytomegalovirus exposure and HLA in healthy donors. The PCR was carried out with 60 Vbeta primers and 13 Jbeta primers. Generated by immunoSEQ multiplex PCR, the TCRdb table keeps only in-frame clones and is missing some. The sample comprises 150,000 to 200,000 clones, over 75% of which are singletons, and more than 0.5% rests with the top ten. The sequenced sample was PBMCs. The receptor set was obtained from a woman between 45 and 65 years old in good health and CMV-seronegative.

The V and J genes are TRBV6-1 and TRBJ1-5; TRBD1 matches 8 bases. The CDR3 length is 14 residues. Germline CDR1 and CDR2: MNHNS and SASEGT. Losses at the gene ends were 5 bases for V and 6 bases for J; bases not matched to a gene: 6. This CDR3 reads CASSWDRTSQPQHF. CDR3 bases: TGTGCCAGCAGTTGGGACAGGACGAGTCAGCCCCAGCATTTT.

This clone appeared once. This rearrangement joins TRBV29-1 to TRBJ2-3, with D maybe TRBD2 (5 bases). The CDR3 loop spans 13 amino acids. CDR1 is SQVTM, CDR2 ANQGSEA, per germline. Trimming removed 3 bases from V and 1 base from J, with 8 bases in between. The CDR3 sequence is CSVDWGGTDTQYF. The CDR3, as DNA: TGCAGCGTTGATTGGGGAGGCACAGATACGCAGTATTTT.

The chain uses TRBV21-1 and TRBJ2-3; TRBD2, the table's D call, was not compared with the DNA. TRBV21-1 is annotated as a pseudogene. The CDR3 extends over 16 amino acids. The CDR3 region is CASSKFPAGRTDTQYF. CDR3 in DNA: TGTGCCAGCAGCAAATTCCCCGCGGGAAGGACAGATACGCAGTATTTT.

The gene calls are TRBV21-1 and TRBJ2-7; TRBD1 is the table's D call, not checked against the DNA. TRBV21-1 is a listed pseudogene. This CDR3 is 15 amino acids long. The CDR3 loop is CASSENRGLRYEQYF. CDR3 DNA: TGTGCCAGCAGCGAAAACAGGGGGCTCCGCTACGAGCAGTACTTC.

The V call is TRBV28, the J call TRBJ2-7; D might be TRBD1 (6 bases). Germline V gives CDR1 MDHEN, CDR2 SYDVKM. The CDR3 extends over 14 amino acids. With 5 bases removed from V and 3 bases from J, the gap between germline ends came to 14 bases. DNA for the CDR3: TGTGCCAGCAGTCCTACAGGGTCTTACTACGAGCAGTACTTC. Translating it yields CASSPTGSYYEQYF.

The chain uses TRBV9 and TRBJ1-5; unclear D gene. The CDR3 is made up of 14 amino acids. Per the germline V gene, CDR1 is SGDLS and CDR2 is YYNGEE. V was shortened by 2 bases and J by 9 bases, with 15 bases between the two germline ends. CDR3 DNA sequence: TGTGCCAGCAGCGTTTCAGAGAAGGGAGGGCCCCAGCATTTT. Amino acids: CASSVSEKGGPQHF.

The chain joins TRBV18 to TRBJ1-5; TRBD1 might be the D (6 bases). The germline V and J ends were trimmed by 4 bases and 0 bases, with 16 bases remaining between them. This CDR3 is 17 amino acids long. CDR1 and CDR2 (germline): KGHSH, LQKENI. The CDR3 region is CASSRLRTDYSNQPQHF. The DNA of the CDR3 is TGTGCCAGCTCACGCCTCAGGACAGACTATAGCAATCAGCCCCAGCATTTT.

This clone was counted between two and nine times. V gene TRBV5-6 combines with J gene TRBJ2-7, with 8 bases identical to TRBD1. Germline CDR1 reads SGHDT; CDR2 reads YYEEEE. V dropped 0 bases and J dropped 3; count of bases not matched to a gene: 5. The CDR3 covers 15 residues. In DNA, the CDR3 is TGTGCCAGCAGCTTGGCTGGACAGGGTATCTACGAGCAGTACTTC. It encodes CASSLAGQGIYEQYF.

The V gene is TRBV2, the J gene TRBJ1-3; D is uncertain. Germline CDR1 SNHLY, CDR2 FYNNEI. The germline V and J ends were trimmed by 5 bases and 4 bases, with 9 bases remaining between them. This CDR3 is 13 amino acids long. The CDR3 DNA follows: TGTGCCAGCAGTAGGGAGGCGGGAAACACCATATATTTT. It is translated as CASSREAGNTIYF.

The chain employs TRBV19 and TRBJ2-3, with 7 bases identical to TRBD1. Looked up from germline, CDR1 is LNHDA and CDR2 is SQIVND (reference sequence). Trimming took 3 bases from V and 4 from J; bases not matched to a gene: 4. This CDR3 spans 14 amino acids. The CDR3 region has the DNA TGTGCCAGTAGTATGGGACAGCCCCCAGATACGCAGTATTTT. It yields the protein CASSMGQPPDTQYF.

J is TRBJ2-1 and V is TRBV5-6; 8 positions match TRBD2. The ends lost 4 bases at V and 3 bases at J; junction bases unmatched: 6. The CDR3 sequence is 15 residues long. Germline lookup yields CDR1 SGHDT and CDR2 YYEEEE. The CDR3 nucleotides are TGTGCCAGCAGCGAGGGACTAGAGAACTACAATGAGCAGTTCTTC. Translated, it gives CASSEGLENYNEQFF.

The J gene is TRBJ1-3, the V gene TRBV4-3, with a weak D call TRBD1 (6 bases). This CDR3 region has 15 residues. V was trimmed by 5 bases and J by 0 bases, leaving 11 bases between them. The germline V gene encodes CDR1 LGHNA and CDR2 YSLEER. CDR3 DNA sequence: TGCGCCAGCAGCGACGGACAGCGCTCTGGAAACACCATATATTTT. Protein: CASSDGQRSGNTIYF.

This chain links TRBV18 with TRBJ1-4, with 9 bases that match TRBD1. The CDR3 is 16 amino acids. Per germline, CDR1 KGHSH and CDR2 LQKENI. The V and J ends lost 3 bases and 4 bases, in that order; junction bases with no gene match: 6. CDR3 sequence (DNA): TGTGCCAGCTCACCCGACAGGGGGAATGTTAATGAAAAACTGTTTTTT. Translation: CASSPDRGNVNEKLFF.

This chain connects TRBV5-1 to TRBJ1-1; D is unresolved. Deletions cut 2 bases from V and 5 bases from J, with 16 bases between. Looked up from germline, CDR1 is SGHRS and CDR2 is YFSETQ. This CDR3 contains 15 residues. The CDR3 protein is CASSLEERVGTEAFF. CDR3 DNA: TGCGCCAGCAGCTTAGAGGAGAGGGTGGGTACTGAAGCTTTCTTT.

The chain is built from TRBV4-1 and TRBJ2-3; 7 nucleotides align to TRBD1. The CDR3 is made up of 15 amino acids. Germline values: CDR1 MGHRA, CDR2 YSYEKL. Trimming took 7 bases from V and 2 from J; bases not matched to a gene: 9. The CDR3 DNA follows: TGCGCCAGCAACGAAAGACAGGGAAACACAGATACGCAGTATTTT. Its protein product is CASNERQGNTDTQYF.

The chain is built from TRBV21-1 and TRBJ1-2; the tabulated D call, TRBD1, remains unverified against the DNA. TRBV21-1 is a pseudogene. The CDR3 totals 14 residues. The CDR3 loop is CASRDRGVSHGYTF. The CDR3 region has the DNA TGTGCCAGCAGAGACAGGGGAGTGTCCCATGGCTACACCTTC.

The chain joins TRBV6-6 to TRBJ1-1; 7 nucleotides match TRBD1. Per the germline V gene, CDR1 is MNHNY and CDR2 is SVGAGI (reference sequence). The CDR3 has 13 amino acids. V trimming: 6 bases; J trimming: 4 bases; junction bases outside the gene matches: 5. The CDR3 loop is CASRQGVSTEAFF. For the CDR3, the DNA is TGTGCCAGCAGGCAGGGGGTAAGCACTGAAGCTTTCTTT.

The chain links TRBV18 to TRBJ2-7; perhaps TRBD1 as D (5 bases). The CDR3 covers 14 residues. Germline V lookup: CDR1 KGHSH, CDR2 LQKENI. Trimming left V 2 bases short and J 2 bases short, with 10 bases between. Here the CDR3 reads CASSPGPGPYEQYF. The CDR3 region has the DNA TGTGCCAGCTCACCAGGCCCAGGGCCCTACGAGCAGTACTTC.

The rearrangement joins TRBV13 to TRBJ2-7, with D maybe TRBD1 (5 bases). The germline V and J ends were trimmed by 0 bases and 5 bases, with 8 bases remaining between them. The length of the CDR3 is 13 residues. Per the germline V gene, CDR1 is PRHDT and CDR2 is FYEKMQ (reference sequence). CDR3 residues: CASSLGQGDEQYF. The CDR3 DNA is TGTGCCAGCAGCTTAGGCCAAGGGGACGAGCAGTACTTC. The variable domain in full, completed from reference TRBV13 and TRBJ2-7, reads AAGVIQSPRHLIKEKRETATLKCYPIPRHDTVYWYQQGPGQDPQFLISFYEKMQSDKGSIPDRFSAQQFSDYHSELNMSSLELGDSALYFCASSLGQGDEQYFGPGTRLTVT.

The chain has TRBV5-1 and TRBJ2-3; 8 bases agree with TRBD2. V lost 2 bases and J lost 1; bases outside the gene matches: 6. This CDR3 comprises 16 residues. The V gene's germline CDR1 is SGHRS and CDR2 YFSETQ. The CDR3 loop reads CASSFSGGAGTDTQYF. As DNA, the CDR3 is TGCGCCAGCAGCTTTTCGGGAGGGGCGGGCACAGATACGCAGTATTTT.

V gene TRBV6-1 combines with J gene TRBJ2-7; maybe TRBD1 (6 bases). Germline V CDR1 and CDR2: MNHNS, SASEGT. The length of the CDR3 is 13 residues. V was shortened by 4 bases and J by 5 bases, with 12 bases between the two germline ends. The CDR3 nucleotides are TGTGCCAGCAGTGCTTCAGGGGTGAACGAGCAGTACTTC. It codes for CASSASGVNEQYF.

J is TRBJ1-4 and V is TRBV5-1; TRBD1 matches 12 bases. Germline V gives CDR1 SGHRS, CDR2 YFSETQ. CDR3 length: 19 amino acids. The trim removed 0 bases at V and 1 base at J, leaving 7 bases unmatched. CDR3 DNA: TGCGCCAGCAGCTTGGTAGCGGGACAGGGGGCAGGAACTAATGAAAAACTGTTTTTT. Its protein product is CASSLVAGQGAGTNEKLFF.

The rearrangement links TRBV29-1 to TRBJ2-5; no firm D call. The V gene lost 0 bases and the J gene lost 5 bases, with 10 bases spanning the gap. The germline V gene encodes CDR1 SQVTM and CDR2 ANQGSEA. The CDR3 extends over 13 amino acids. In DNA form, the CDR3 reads TGCAGCGTTGAAGATTTGGGCTTCGAGACCCAGTACTTC. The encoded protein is CSVEDLGFETQYF.

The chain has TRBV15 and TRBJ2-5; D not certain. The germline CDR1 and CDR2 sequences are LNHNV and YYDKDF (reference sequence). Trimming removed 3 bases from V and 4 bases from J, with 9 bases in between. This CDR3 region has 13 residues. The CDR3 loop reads CATSSYPGETQYF. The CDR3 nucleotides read TGTGCCACCAGCAGTTATCCCGGAGAGACCCAGTACTTC.

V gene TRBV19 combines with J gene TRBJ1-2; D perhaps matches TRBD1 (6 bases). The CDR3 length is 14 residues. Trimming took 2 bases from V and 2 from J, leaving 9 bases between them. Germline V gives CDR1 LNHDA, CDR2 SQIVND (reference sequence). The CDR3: CASSIPTGNYGYTF. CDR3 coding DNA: TGTGCCAGTAGTATACCAACAGGGAACTATGGCTACACCTTC.